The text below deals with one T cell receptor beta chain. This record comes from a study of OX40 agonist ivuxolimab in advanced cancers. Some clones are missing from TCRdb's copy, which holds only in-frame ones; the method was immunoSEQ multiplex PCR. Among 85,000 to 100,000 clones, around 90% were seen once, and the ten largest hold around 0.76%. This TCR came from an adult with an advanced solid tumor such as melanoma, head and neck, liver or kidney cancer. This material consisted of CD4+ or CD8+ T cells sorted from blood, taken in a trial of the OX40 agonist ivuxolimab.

CDR3 sequence: CASSSRTENTEAFF. The CDR3 nucleotides are TGCGCCAGCAGCTCCCGGACAGAGAACACTGAAGCTTTCTTT. The chain couples TRBV5-1 to TRBJ1-1, with TRBD1 as a possible D gene (6 bases). The CDR3 sequence is 14 residues long. Germline V gene data show CDR1 as SGHRS and CDR2 as YFSETQ. V was trimmed by 3 bases and J by 1 base, leaving 10 bases between them.